The 2 T cell receptor delta chains presented below share a single source sample, sequenced in a study of gamma-delta chains in newborns, infants, children. TCRdb re-called clones from the reads via CATT. This sample carries a few thousand delta-chain clones, 45% to 65% of them seen once, and the ten largest clones take about 16%. The sequenced sample was blood. These receptors all come from a child who received the measles vaccine.

A remark on this clone: One base away lies a much larger clone, so this may be a sequencing read error. The J gene is TRDJ3, the V gene TRDV1; 9 nucleotides agree with TRDD3. Germline loops: CDR1 TSWWSYY, CDR2 QGS. The CDR3 is made up of 26 amino acids. The CDR3 DNA follows: TGTGCTCTTGCGTACGTCTCCCCTTCCTCCTATTTACTGGGGGAGAGGGGTTCCTGGGACAGCCGACAGATGTTTTTC. It translates to CALAYVSPSSYLLGERGSWDSRQMFF.

This sequence joins TRDV1 and TRDJ1; 11 nucleotides match TRDD3. This CDR3 spans 23 amino acids. Germline V lookup: CDR1 TSWWSYY, CDR2 QGS. Trimming cost V 2 bases and J 2 bases; bases outside gene matches: 25. CDR3 coding DNA: TGTGCTCTTGGGGAAGCCGACTGGGTAGCGTTCTCTGGGGGATACCCGGGGACCGATAAACTCATCTTT. It codes for CALGEADWVAFSGGYPGTDKLIF.